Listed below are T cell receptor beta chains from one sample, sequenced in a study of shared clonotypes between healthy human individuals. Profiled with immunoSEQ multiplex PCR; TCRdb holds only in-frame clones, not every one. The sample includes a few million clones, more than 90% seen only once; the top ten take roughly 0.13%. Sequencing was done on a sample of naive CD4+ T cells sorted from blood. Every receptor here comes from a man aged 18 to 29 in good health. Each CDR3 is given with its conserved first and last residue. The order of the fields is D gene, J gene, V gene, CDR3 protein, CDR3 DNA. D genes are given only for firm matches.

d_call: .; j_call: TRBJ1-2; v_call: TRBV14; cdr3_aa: CASSQDGEGPYGYTF; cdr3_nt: TGTGCCAGCAGCCAAGACGGAGAAGGCCCCTATGGCTACACCTTC
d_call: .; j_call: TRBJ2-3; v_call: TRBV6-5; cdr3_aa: CASSSQGYTQYF; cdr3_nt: TGTGCCAGCAGTTCCCAGGGGTATACGCAGTATTTT
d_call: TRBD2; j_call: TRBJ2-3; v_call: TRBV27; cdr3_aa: CASSLAGGLGGTDTQYF; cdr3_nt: TGTGCCAGCAGTTTAGCGGGGGGGCTGGGGGGCACAGATACGCAGTATTTT
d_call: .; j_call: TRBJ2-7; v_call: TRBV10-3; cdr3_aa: CAISEELGRYEQYF; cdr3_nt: TGTGCCATCAGTGAGGAATTAGGGCGCTACGAGCAGTACTTC
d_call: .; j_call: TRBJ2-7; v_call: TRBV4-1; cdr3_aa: CASSQGQQGSYEQYF; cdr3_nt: TGCGCCAGCAGCCAAGGTCAACAGGGCTCCTACGAGCAGTACTTC
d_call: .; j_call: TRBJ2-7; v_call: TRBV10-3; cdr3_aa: CAISDYDPPYEQYF; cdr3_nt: TGTGCCATCAGTGACTACGACCCTCCCTACGAGCAGTACTTC
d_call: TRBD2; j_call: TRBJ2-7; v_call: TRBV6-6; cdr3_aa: CASSQTSGALYEQYF; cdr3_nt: TGTGCCAGCAGTCAGACTAGCGGGGCCCTCTACGAGCAGTACTTC
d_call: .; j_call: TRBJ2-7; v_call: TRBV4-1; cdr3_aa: CASSHSAGLTYEQYF; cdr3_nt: TGCGCCAGCAGCCACTCAGCGGGCTTAACCTACGAGCAGTACTTC
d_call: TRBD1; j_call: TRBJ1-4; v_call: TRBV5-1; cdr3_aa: CASSSAGQGNNEKLFF; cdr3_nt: TGCGCCAGCAGCTCCGCCGGACAGGGTAATAATGAAAAACTGTTTTTT
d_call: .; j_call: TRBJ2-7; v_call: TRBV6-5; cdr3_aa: CASSSDGIPAWQYF; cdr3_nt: TGTGCCAGCAGTTCCGACGGGATCCCGGCGTGGCAGTACTTC